These 25 T cell receptor beta chains share one sample of origin, sequenced in a study of T cells after yellow fever vaccination. Each CDR3 protein gets one entry after TCRdb re-called the 5' RACE reads with MiXCR. This table has 68,000 or so distinct CDR3 sequences, around 7.4% appearing once. This specimen was CD8+ T cells sorted from PBMCs, taken 15 days after the yellow fever booster vaccination. Every receptor here comes from a man under 40 who received the YFV17D yellow fever vaccine.

This clonotype has a handful of counts. The chain couples TRBV24-1 to TRBJ2-5; TRBD2 aligns across 9 bases. The germline V gene encodes CDR1 KGHDR and CDR2 SFDVKD. This CDR3 contains 17 residues. V was clipped by 3 bases and J by 5 bases; unmatched bases: 12. The CDR3 region is CATSDPTSGAAFETQYF. CDR3 DNA sequence: TGTGCCACCAGTGATCCGACTAGCGGAGCAGCCTTCGAGACCCAGTACTTC.

The sample holds many counts of this clonotype. The chain recombines TRBV11-2 with TRBJ2-1; no reliable D call. V lost 0 bases to trimming and J lost 10 bases, with 13 bases between them. CDR3 length equals 14 residues. The germline CDR1 and CDR2 sequences are SGHAT and FQNNGV. In DNA, the CDR3 is TGTGCCAGCAGCTTAGAATTCGGCGTCTCGGAGCAGTTCTTC. Protein sequence: CASSLEFGVSEQFF.

This rearrangement joins TRBV4-3 to TRBJ1-2; 7 bases align to TRBD1. Trimming at V came to 1 base and at J to 2 bases, leaving 7 bases not matched to a gene. Germline CDR1 and CDR2: LGHNA and YSLEER. The CDR3 length is 16 residues. As DNA, the CDR3 is TGCGCCAGCAGCCAAGTCATAATGGGACAGAACTATGGCTACACCTTC. Residues: CASSQVIMGQNYGYTF.

This clonotype was seen many times. This chain joins TRBV6-1 and TRBJ2-7; the match to TRBD1 covers 11 bases. Per germline, CDR1 MNHNS and CDR2 SASEGT. V was pared by 6 bases and J by 4 bases, with 5 bases of the junction left unmatched. CDR3 size: 14 residues. This CDR3 is CASSPDRGLYEQYF. In DNA form, the CDR3 reads TGTGCCAGCAGCCCGGACAGGGGGCTGTACGAGCAGTACTTC.

This clonotype was seen at least ten times. V usage is TRBV9 and J usage is TRBJ2-1; 7 nucleotides align to TRBD2. Unmatched junction bases numbered 9, after V lost 5 bases and J lost 4 bases. CDR3 size: 15 residues. The germline gives CDR1 SGDLS, CDR2 YYNGEE. CDR3 region: CASSATGTKYNEQFF. CDR3 nucleotide sequence: TGTGCCAGCAGTGCCACCGGGACTAAATACAATGAGCAGTTCTTC.

The table lists this clonotype with many counts. The chain carries TRBV30 and TRBJ2-2; perhaps TRBD1 as D (5 bases). There are 12 residues in the CDR3. Germline-derived CDR1 and CDR2 are GTSNPN and SVGIG (reference sequence). V shed 1 base and J shed 6 bases, with 6 bases lying between them. The CDR3 DNA reads as TGTGCCTGGAGTGCCAGGGCCGGGGAGCTGTTTTTT. Amino acid sequence: CAWSARAGELFF.

Ten or more counts support this clonotype. The chain couples TRBV27 to TRBJ2-7; D possibly corresponds to TRBD2 (6 bases). The CDR3 runs 15 residues. V shed 6 bases and J shed 1 base, with 16 bases lying between them. Germline V CDR1 and CDR2: MNHEY, SMNVEV (reference sequence). The CDR3 bases are TGTGCCAGCAGAGAGTGGGGAGGCCGGTCCTACGAGCAGTACTTC. The encoded protein is CASREWGGRSYEQYF.

The gene calls are TRBV12-3 or TRBV12-4 and TRBJ1-1, with D hard to call. CDR3 length: 13 residues. The germline V and J ends were trimmed by 3 bases and 5 bases, with 10 bases remaining between them. CDR3 nucleotides: TGTGCCAGCAGTTTGACGGGAGTGACTGAAGCTTTCTTT. It yields the protein CASSLTGVTEAFF.

This clonotype occurred many times. This sequence joins TRBV27 and TRBJ2-7; D unresolved. Germline V gene sequence: CDR1 MNHEY, CDR2 SMNVEV (reference sequence). The V end was cut by 3 bases, the J end by 2 bases, with 11 bases between. The CDR3 has 14 amino acids. CDR3 residues: CASSFFSTAYEQYF. In nucleotides, the CDR3 is TGTGCCAGCAGTTTCTTTAGCACGGCCTACGAGCAGTACTTC.

This clonotype showed up many times. V and J are TRBV27 and TRBJ2-1; perhaps TRBD1 as D (6 bases). V lost 4 bases and J 4 bases, leaving 11 bases between the germline ends. CDR3 length: 14 amino acids. The germline V gene has CDR1 MNHEY and CDR2 SMNVEV (reference sequence). CDR3 sequence: CASSWTAKYNEQFF. The CDR3 nucleotides are TGTGCCAGCAGTTGGACAGCCAAGTACAATGAGCAGTTCTTC.

This clonotype was seen repeatedly, ten times or more. The CDR3: CASSYYPNSGGRQETQYF. In DNA form, the CDR3 reads TGTGCCAGCAGTTACTACCCCAACTCGGGCGGGAGGCAAGAGACCCAGTACTTC. The gene calls are TRBV6-5 and TRBJ2-5; 8 bases line up with TRBD2. CDR3 length: 18 amino acids. CDR1 MNHEY and CDR2 SVGAGI come from the germline V gene. Trimming at V came to 1 base and at J to 2 bases, leaving 12 bases not matched to a gene.

The chain combines TRBV5-6 with TRBJ2-5; D is uncertain. CDR3 size: 11 residues. Trimming cost V 3 bases and J 5 bases, with 5 bases left between them. Germline V gene sequence: CDR1 SGHDT, CDR2 YYEEEE. DNA of the CDR3: TGTGCCAGCAGCTCGTTGGAGACCCAGTACTTC. Residues: CASSSLETQYF.

The sample holds many counts of this clonotype. This chain joins TRBV19 and TRBJ2-1, with TRBD2 matching 11 bases. Germline lookup yields CDR1 LNHDA and CDR2 SQIVND (reference sequence). The V and J ends lost 3 bases and 9 bases, in that order; junction bases with no gene match: 4. The CDR3 sequence is 14 residues long. The CDR3 region has the DNA TGTGCCAGTAGTATCATCCTAGCGGGGGGTGAGCAGTTCTTC. It specifies CASSIILAGGEQFF.

The chain joins TRBV7-6 to TRBJ1-1; TRBD1 agrees at 12 bases. CDR3 length: 20 residues. Trimming took 5 bases from V and 3 from J; bases not matched to a gene: 19. Germline V gene lookup returns CDR1 SGHVS and CDR2 FNYEAQ. The CDR3 protein is CASSAQWVGQGAPIHTEAFF. CDR3 bases: TGTGCCAGCAGCGCCCAGTGGGTGGGACAGGGGGCGCCGATCCACACTGAAGCTTTCTTT.

This clonotype was picked up many times. The genes are TRBV10-3 and TRBJ2-7; perhaps TRBD2 as D (5 bases). Germline CDR1 is ENHRY and CDR2 is SYGVKD. Trimming pared 2 bases from V and 2 bases from J, leaving 16 bases between. The length of the CDR3 is 16 residues. CDR3 loop: CAISEEGRLRTYEQYF. Written as DNA, the CDR3 is TGTGCCATCAGTGAGGAGGGAAGACTGCGAACCTACGAGCAGTACTTC.

This clonotype appeared many times. The chain employs TRBV11-2 and TRBJ2-5, with D maybe TRBD2 (6 bases). The ends were cut back, 2 bases at V and 4 bases at J, with 23 bases in the middle. The germline V gene has CDR1 SGHAT and CDR2 FQNNGV. The CDR3 runs to 18 residues. The DNA for the CDR3 is TGTGCCAGCAGCTTAACTAGCCTAATTAGCGGACGCGCAGAGACCCAGTACTTC. As protein: CASSLTSLISGRAETQYF.

There are a few counts of this clonotype. The chain links TRBV5-4 to TRBJ2-3, with D possibly matching TRBD2 (6 bases). V lost 5 bases and J 5 bases, leaving 12 bases between the germline ends. The germline CDR1 and CDR2 sequences are SGHNT and YYREEE (reference sequence). There are 13 residues in the CDR3. CDR3 nucleotides: TGTGCCAGCAGGGGTTCGGGGGAAGATACGCAGTATTTT. Its protein product is CASRGSGEDTQYF. The variable domain in full, with the rest retrieved from reference TRBV5-4 and TRBJ2-3, is ETGVTQSPTHLIKTRGQQVTLRCSSQSGHNTVSWYQQALGQGPQFIFQYYREEENGRGNFPPRFSGLQFPNYSSELNVNALELDDSALYLCASRGSGEDTQYFGPGTRLTVL.

This clonotype was detected many times. Here the CDR3 DNA reads TGTGCCAGCAGCTTAGAACGTTTTTCCGGGGAGCTGTTTTTT. The encoded protein is CASSLERFSGELFF. The chain couples TRBV7-6 to TRBJ2-2; D is undetermined. V lost 1 base and J 6 bases, leaving 9 bases between the germline ends. The CDR3 is 14 residues long. The germline gives CDR1 SGHVS, CDR2 FNYEAQ.

The chain employs TRBV7-9 and TRBJ1-5; D call uncertain. The CDR3 extends over 14 amino acids. V was cut by 1 base and J by 5 bases, with 9 bases left in between. The germline V gene has CDR1 SEHNR and CDR2 FQNEAQ (reference sequence). The chain's CDR3 is CASSLVGGDQPQHF. The CDR3 nucleotides read TGTGCCAGCAGCTTAGTTGGTGGGGATCAGCCCCAGCATTTT.

V and J are TRBV12-3 or TRBV12-4 and TRBJ2-7; D could derive from TRBD1 or TRBD2 (5 bases each). Trimming stripped 5 bases from V and 4 bases from J, with 15 bases between. There are 14 residues in the CDR3. The CDR3 here is CASSPGDGLYEQYF. CDR3 nucleotide sequence: TGTGCCAGCAGTCCCGGGGACGGGCTTTACGAGCAGTACTTC.

The chain combines TRBV19 with TRBJ2-7; D gene uncertain. Germline assignment: CDR1 LNHDA and CDR2 SQIVND (reference sequence). This CDR3 is built from 12 residues. V dropped 5 bases and J dropped 3 bases, with 8 bases sitting between them. The CDR3 protein is CASSPSGYEQYF. DNA of the CDR3: TGTGCCAGTAGTCCATCGGGCTACGAGCAGTACTTC.

In its sample, this clonotype was seen many times. The chain is built from TRBV12-3 or TRBV12-4 and TRBJ2-7, with D perhaps being TRBD1 or TRBD2 (5 bases each). The CDR3 runs to 13 residues. V lost 7 bases to trimming and J lost 2 bases, with 12 bases between them. CDR3 DNA: TGTGCCAGCAATCTGGGACGCGCCTACGAGCAGTACTTC. This codes for CASNLGRAYEQYF.

This clonotype was recorded at least ten times. The chain recombines TRBV6-5 with TRBJ2-5; no clear D. V lost 0 bases and J lost 4, with 3 bases in between. The length of the CDR3 is 12 residues. The germline CDR1 and CDR2 sequences are MNHEY and SVGAGI. The CDR3 DNA reads TGTGCCAGCAGTTACTCAAGAGAGACCCAGTACTTC. It is translated as CASSYSRETQYF.

This clonotype was counted ten times or more. V gene TRBV15 combines with J gene TRBJ2-1; D remains unclear. Trimming cost V 1 base and J 0 bases, with 7 bases left between them. The CDR3 length is 15 residues. Germline V gene sequence: CDR1 LNHNV, CDR2 YYDKDF (reference sequence). In DNA form, the CDR3 reads TGTGCCACCAGCAGAGCTCGGAGCTCCTACAATGAGCAGTTCTTC. Its protein is CATSRARSSYNEQFF.

In this sample, this clonotype turned up many times. The chain carries TRBV5-1 and TRBJ2-6; TRBD1 aligns across 9 bases. This CDR3 region has 16 residues. After removal of 4 bases from V and 3 bases from J, the junction contained 5 bases not matched to a gene. Germline V gene lookup returns CDR1 SGHRS and CDR2 YFSETQ. In DNA, the CDR3 is TGCGCCAGCAGCGCCGGGACAGGGATTGGGGCCAACGTCCTGACTTTC. This translates into CASSAGTGIGANVLTF.